The 3 T cell receptor beta chains in this list originate from one sample, sequenced in a study of Graves' ophthalmopathy and Graves' hyperthyroidism. As the template, RNA transcripts were used to amplify TCR beta CDR3 regions. An initial RT-PCR round employing HTBI primers preceded a second-round multiplex PCR. One entry per CDR3 protein, called by TCRdb with MiXCR from the multiplex PCR reads. The table records some 400,000 distinct CDR3 sequences, around 17% of them present only once. Sequences were obtained from peripheral blood. These receptors were collected from a young woman with Graves' ophthalmopathy.

Regarding this clonotype: A read error is possible here, since a much larger clone lies one base away. The chain couples TRBV15 to TRBJ1-5; TRBD1 might be the D (6 bases). There are 13 residues in the CDR3. Germline V gene data show CDR1 as LNHNV and CDR2 as YYDKDF (reference sequence). CDR3 region: CVISRDTHQPQHF. CDR3 DNA sequence: TGTGTCATCAGCCGGGACACACATCAGCCCCAGCATTTT.

This clonotype came up many times. V usage is TRBV6-1 and J usage is TRBJ1-5; D possibly corresponds to TRBD1 (5 bases). This CDR3 comprises 15 residues. The V end was cut by 7 bases, the J end by 2 bases, with 15 bases between. Per the germline V gene, CDR1 is MNHNS and CDR2 is SASEGT. CDR3 loop: CASNLGGWGNQPQHF. The CDR3, as DNA: TGTGCCAGCAATCTGGGGGGGTGGGGCAATCAGCCCCAGCATTTT.

The table lists this clonotype with many counts. The CDR3: CASSSPGQGALGYTF. CDR3 DNA: TGTGCCAGCAGTTCGCCGGGACAGGGGGCGCTTGGCTACACCTTC. The chain combines TRBV28 with TRBJ1-2; 12 bases are a match to TRBD1. CDR1 is MDHEN, CDR2 SYDVKM, per germline. This CDR3 region has 15 residues. The V gene end was trimmed by 4 bases and the J gene end by 7 bases; junction bases not matched to a gene: 7.